Described below is a single TCR beta chain sequence and its context. The PCR made use of 60 Vbeta and 13 Jbeta primers. Clones were sequenced by immunoSEQ multiplex PCR, and TCRdb holds only the in-frame ones, with some missing. The table records fewer than 150,000 clones, under 70% of them present only once. These data are taken from a study of cytomegalovirus exposure and HLA in healthy donors. Germline lookup yields CDR1 SGHAT and CDR2 FQNNGV. The V and J ends lost 5 bases and 6 bases respectively, with 23 bases between them. The CDR3 has 16 amino acids. Sequenced material: PBMCs. This clonotype originated in a man aged 18 to 30 in good health and CMV-seropositive. The rearrangement links TRBV11-2 to TRBJ2-7; D possibly corresponds to TRBD2 (6 bases). In DNA, the CDR3 is TGTGCCAGCAGCGCTCCTTCCGGGACTGATAATGGCGAGCAGTACTTC. Translated, it gives CASSAPSGTDNGEQYF. The variable domain in full, with the rest retrieved from reference TRBV11-2 and TRBJ2-7, is EAGVAQSPRYKIIEKRQSVAFWCNPISGHATLYWYQQILGQGPKLLIQFQNNGVVDDSQLPKDRFSAERLKGVDSTLKIQPAKLEDSAVYLCASSAPSGTDNGEQYFGPGTRLTVT.